This T cell receptor beta chain derives from a study of T cells in Graves' hyperthyroidism and ophthalmopathy. Study observations and caveats: A median about 6 months before onset, the model predicted ophthalmopathy.

Amplification targeted TCR beta CDR3 regions from RNA transcripts. Initially, a first-round RT-PCR of the TCR CDR3 employed the HTBI primer set. In TCRdb, the multiplex PCR reads were re-called with MiXCR into one record per CDR3 protein. The data hold some 420,000 distinct CDR3 sequences, with 12% to 15% observed a single time. Details on this clonotype: The antigen remains undetermined.

J lost 1 base, V lost 4 bases, and 9 bases had no gene match. The CDR3 length is 17 residues. Germline CDR1 reads MNHNS; CDR2 reads SASEGT. The study left out patients who had uncontrolled infection, other autoimmune disease, pregnancy or lactation. The receptor was derived from a woman younger than 30 with Graves' hyperthyroidism. The chain has TRBV6-1 and TRBJ2-1; 8 nucleotides align to TRBD2. The source material was blood. The CDR3 loop is CASSGSTSGSSYNEQFF. The CDR3 nucleotides are TGTGCCAGCAGTGGATCTACTAGCGGATCATCCTACAATGAGCAGTTCTTC.